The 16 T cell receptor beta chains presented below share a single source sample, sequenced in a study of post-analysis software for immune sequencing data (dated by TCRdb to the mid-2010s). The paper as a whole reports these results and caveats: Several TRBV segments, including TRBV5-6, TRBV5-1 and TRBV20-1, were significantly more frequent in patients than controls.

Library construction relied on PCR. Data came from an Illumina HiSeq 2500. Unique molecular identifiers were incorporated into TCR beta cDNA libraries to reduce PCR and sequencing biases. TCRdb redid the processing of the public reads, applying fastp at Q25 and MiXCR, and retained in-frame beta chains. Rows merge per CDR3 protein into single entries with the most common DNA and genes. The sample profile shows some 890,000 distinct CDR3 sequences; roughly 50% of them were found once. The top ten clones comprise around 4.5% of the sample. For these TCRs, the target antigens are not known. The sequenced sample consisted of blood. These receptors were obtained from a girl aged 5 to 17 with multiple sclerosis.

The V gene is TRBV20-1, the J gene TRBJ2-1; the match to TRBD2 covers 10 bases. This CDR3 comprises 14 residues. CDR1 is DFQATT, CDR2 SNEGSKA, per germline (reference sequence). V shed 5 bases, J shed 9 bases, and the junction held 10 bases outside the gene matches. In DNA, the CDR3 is TGCAGTGCTCCCATTCGGACTAGCGGAAGTGAGCAGTTCTTC. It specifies CSAPIRTSGSEQFF.

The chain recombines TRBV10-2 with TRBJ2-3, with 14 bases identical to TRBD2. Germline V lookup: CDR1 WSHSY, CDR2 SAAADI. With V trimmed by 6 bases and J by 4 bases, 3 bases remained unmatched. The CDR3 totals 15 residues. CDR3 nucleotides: TGCGCCAGCAGGGGACTAGCGGGAGTCCCAGATACGCAGTATTTT. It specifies CASRGLAGVPDTQYF.

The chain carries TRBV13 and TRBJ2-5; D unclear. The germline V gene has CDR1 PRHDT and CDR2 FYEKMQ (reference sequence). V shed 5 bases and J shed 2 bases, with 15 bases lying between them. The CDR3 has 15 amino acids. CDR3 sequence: CASSPSSGRQETQYF. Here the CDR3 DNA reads TGTGCCAGCAGCCCCAGTTCCGGGCGGCAAGAGACCCAGTACTTC.

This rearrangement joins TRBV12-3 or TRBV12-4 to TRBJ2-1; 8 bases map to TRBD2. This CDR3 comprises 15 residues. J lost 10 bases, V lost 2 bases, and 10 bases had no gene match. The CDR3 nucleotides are TGTGCCAGCAGTTTAACTTCTAGCGGGCGAATGGAGCAGTTCTTC. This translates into CASSLTSSGRMEQFF.

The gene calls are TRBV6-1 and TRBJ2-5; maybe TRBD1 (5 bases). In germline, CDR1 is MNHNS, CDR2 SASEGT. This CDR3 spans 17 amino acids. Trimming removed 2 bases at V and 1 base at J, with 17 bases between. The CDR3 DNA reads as TGTGCCAGCAGTGAACAGGGTCCAGGCTTTTCCCAAGAGACCCAGTACTTC. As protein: CASSEQGPGFSQETQYF.

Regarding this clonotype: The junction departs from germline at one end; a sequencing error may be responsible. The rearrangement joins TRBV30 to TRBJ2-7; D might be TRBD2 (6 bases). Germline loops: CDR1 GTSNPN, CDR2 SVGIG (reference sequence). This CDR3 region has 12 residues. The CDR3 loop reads CAADGSSNEQYF. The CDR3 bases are TGTGCCGCAGACGGGAGCTCCAACGAGCAGTACTTC.

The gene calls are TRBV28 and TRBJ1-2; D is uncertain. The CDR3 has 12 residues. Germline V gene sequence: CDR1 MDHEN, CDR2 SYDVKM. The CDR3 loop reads CASGRLNYGYTF. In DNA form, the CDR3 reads TGTGCTTCCGGCAGACTGAACTATGGCTACACCTTC.

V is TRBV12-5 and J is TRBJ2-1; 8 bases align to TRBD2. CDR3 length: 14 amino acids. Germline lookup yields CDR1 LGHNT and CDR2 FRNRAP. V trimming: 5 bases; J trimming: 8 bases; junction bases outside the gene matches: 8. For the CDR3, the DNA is TGTGCTAGTGGTGCCGGGACTAGGACTGATGAGCAGTTCTTC. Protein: CASGAGTRTDEQFF.

CDR3 nucleotides: TGCAGTGCTAGAGATCCGCTAGCGGGGGACTCCTACGAGCAGTACTTC. It codes for CSARDPLAGDSYEQYF. This rearrangement joins TRBV20-1 to TRBJ2-7, with TRBD2 identical over 10 bases. Germline trimming cut 0 bases from V and 0 bases from J; bases unmatched to any gene: 5. Germline CDR1 is DFQATT and CDR2 is SNEGSKA (reference sequence). CDR3 length: 16 amino acids.

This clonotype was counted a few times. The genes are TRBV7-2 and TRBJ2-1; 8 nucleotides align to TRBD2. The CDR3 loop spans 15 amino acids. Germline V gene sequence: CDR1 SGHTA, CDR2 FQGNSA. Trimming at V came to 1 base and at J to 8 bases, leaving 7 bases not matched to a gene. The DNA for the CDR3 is TGTGCCAGCAGCTTAGGGCGGGGGGCTGGGGATGAGCAGTTCTTC. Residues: CASSLGRGAGDEQFF.

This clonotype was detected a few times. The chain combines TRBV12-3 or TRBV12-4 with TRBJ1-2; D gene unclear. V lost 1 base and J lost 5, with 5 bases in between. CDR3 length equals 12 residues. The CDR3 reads CASSLGEYGYTF. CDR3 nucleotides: TGTGCCAGCAGTTTAGGGGAGTATGGCTACACCTTC.

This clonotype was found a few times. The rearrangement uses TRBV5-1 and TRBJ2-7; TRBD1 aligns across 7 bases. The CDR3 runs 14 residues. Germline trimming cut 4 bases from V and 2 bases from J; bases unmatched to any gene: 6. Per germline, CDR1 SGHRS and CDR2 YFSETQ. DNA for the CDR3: TGCGCCAGCAGCCAAACCGGGACAGCCTACGAGCAGTACTTC. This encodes CASSQTGTAYEQYF.

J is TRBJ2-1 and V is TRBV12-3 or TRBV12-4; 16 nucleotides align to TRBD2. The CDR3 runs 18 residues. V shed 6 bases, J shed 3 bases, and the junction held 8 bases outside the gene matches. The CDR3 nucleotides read TGTGCCAGCAGCCTAGGGACTAGCGGGAGGGCCTTCTACAATGAGCAGTTCTTC. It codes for CASSLGTSGRAFYNEQFF.

The CDR3 region is CSVGTANYEQYF. DNA of the CDR3: TGCAGCGTTGGCACGGCCAACTACGAGCAGTACTTC. The gene calls are TRBV29-1 and TRBJ2-7; no clear D. Trimming stripped 4 bases from V and 3 bases from J, with 10 bases between. Per the germline V gene, CDR1 is SQVTM and CDR2 is ANQGSEA. The CDR3 runs to 12 residues.

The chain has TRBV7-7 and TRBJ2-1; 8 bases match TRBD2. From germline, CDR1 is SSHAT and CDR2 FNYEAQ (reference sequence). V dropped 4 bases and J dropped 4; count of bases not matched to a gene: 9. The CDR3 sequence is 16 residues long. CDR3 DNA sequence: TGTGCCAGCAGCTCAACCGGGACTAGAAATTACAATGAGCAGTTCTTC. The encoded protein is CASSSTGTRNYNEQFF. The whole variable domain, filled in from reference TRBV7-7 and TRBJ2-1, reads GAGVSQSPRYKVTKRGQDVTLRCDPISSHATLYWYQQALGQGPEFLTYFNYEAQPDKSGLPSDRFSAERPEGSISTLTIQRTEQRDSAMYRCASSSTGTRNYNEQFFGPGTRLTVL.

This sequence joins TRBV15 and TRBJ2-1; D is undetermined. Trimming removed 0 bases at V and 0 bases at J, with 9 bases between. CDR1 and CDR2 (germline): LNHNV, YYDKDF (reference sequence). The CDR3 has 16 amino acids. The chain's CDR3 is CATSRDQQSSYNEQFF. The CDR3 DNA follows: TGTGCCACCAGCAGAGATCAACAGAGCTCCTACAATGAGCAGTTCTTC.